This is a list of T cell receptor beta chains from one sample in a study of tumor and adjacent non-tumor tissue in lung cancer. TCRdb reanalysed the multiplex PCR reads using MiXCR and keeps one entry per CDR3 protein. The sample shows about 98,000 distinct CDR3 sequences, around three quarters of them seen only once. The sequencing input was distant non-tumor lung tissue. The receptor set was obtained from a man aged 55 to 70 with small cell lung cancer. The CDR3 runs from the conserved cysteine through the conserved F or W. D genes are given only for firm matches. Size tells how often a clone was seen (once, few, many) or the class of an expanded clone, and some rows leave it out.

. | TRBJ2-5 | TRBV13 | . | CVSRHRGEETQYF | TGTGTCAGCAGGCATCGCGGGGAAGAGACCCAGTACTTC
once | TRBJ2-6 | TRBV11-2 | TRBD1 | CVSSSPNRGRVLSGANVLTF | TGTGTCAGCAGCTCACCAAACAGGGGGCGCGTTTTATCTGGGGCCAACGTCCTGACTTTC
. | TRBJ2-2 | TRBV18 | . | CASSLGTPTGELFF | TGTGCCAGCTCACTCGGGACTCCGACCGGGGAGCTGTTTTTT
. | TRBJ1-1 | TRBV4-1 | . | CAISQARGGRAFF | TGCGCCATCAGTCAAGCCCGAGGGGGTAGAGCTTTCTTT
. | TRBJ2-1 | TRBV11-2 | TRBD2 | CASSLIAGSSYNEQFF | TGTGCCAGCAGCCTTATAGCGGGTAGCTCCTACAATGAGCAGTTCTTC
few | TRBJ2-7 | TRBV20-1 | . | CSAQAPGWEQYF | TGCAGTGCGCAGGCACCCGGGTGGGAGCAGTACTTC
. | TRBJ2-7 | TRBV29-1 | . | CSALDASYEHYF | TGCAGCGCCCTGGACGCCTCCTACGAGCATTACTTC
once | TRBJ2-3 | TRBV11-1 | TRBD2 | CANSSGLAGRPVADTQYF | TGCGCCAACAGCTCCGGACTAGCGGGAAGGCCGGTGGCTGATACGCAGTATTTT
. | TRBJ1-5 | TRBV4-2 | . | CASSRGGFSGIGNQPQHF | TGTGCCAGCAGCCGAGGGGGTTTTAGTGGTATTGGCAATCAGCCCCAGCATTTT
. | TRBJ2-5 | TRBV11-2 | . | CGSSFNNKETQYF | TGTGGCAGCAGCTTTAATAATAAAGAGACCCAGTACTTC
few | TRBJ2-2 | TRBV4-2 | TRBD2 | CVSKLAGDDGGELLF | TGTGTCAGCAAACTGGCGGGAGATGATGGCGGGGAGCTGCTTTTT
. | TRBJ1-1 | TRBV20-1 | . | CSAAGLSTEAFF | TGCAGTGCCGCAGGGCTGAGCACTGAAGCTTTCTTT
. | TRBJ1-1 | TRBV5-1 | . | CAGSPIVQNSEAFF | TGCGCCGGCAGCCCGATAGTTCAGAACAGTGAAGCTTTCTTT
once | TRBJ2-5 | TRBV6-5 | TRBD2 | CACSYSGGLEETQYF | TGTGCCTGCAGTTACTCGGGGGGTTTGGAAGAGACTCAGTACTTC
. | TRBJ1-1 | TRBV4-2 | . | CTSSPLRSGDGTEAFF | TGTACCAGCAGCCCTTTGCGGTCGGGGGATGGCACTGAAGCTTTCTTT
. | TRBJ2-1 | TRBV6-5 | . | CASCYSGVVGNELFF | TGTGCCAGTTGTTACTCTGGGGTAGTGGGTAATGAGCTGTTCTTC
. | TRBJ1-1 | TRBV5-5 | TRBD1 | CASSGTARGRLTMETEAFF | TGTGCCAGCAGCGGAACTGCCAGGGGGCGTTTGACTATGGAGACTGAAGCTTTCTTT
. | TRBJ2-5 | TRBV20-1 | . | CSAGDIRGKTQYF | TGCAGTGCTGGAGATATACGAGGGAAGACCCAGTACTTC
. | TRBJ2-2 | TRBV12-3/TRBV12-4 | TRBD2 | CASRPGLAGVTGELFF | TGTGCCAGCAGGCCGGGACTGGCGGGAGTAACCGGGGAGCTGTTTTTT
few | TRBJ2-2 | TRBV5-1 | . | CASTLDSYTGELFF | TGCGCCAGCACCCTTGACAGCTACACCGGGGAGCTGTTTTTT
. | TRBJ2-5 | TRBV29-1 | TRBD1 | CSVAGTGETQHF | TGCAGCGTAGCCGGGACAGGGGAGACCCAGCACTTC
. | TRBJ2-3 | TRBV29-1 | TRBD2 | CNGLVHGTDTQYF | TGCAACGGACTAGTACACGGCACAGATACACAGTATTTC
. | TRBJ2-1 | TRBV12-3/TRBV12-4 | . | CASSLLINEQFF | TGTGCCAGCAGTTTACTGATCAATGAGCAGTTCTTC
. | TRBJ2-6 | TRBV12-3/TRBV12-4 | . | CASGFGVSGASVLTF | TGTGCCAGCGGTTTCGGGGTCTCAGGGGCCAGCGTCCTGACTTTC
. | TRBJ1-5 | TRBV12-3/TRBV12-4 | TRBD1 | CADRPAGGLRPQHF | TGTGCCGACAGACCGGCAGGGGGCCTGCGGCCCCAGCATTTT
few | TRBJ2-2 | TRBV29-1 | . | CSFRSANTGELFF | TGCAGCTTTAGGTCAGCGAACACCGGGGAGTTGTTTTTT
. | TRBJ1-2 | TRBV10-2 | . | CARSDSRRANYGYTF | TGCGCCAGAAGTGATTCTCGGCGGGCTAACTATGGCTACACCTTC
. | TRBJ1-1 | TRBV5-1 | . | CASSSGANTEAFF | TGCGCCAGCAGCTCGGGGGCAAACACTGAAGCTTTCTTT
. | TRBJ1-2 | TRBV6-1 | . | CASSGYTLTVALYGYTF | TGTGCCAGCAGTGGGTATACCTTGACAGTAGCACTTTATGGTTACACCTTC
. | TRBJ2-1 | TRBV4-1 | . | CVSSQSVAGGSYNEQFF | .
medium-sized | TRBJ2-1 | TRBV12-3/TRBV12-4 | . | CASSQRGGYNEQFF | TGTGCCAGCAGCCAGAGGGGCGGCTACAATGAGCAGTTCTTC
. | TRBJ2-5 | TRBV6-5 | . | CARRYREPPETQYF | TGTGCCAGAAGATACCGGGAGCCCCCGGAGACCCAGTACTTC
. | TRBJ2-2 | TRBV4-1 | TRBD2 | CASSSGGAYTGELFF | TGCGCCAGCAGCAGCGGGGGGGCTTATACCGGGGAGCTGTTCTTT
many | TRBJ2-5 | TRBV20-1 | TRBD2 | CSATTSVTQETQYF | TGCAGTGCTACTACTAGCGTCACACAAGAGACCCAGTACTTC
. | TRBJ1-5 | TRBV5-5 | . | CPCSYYPLYQPQHF | TGTCCCTGCAGCTATTACCCGCTATATCAGCCCCAGCATTTT